A selection of T cell receptor beta chains follows, all from one sample in a study of metastatic and nonmetastatic thyroid tumors. TCRdb called clones again from the PCR reads with MiXCR. The sample comprises about 24,000 clones, 15% to 20% of which are singletons, and roughly 2.7% rests with the top ten. The specimen was adjacent normal tissue. The receptors originated from a male donor with papillary thyroid cancer or a benign thyroid nodule (not recorded which). Some clones in this sample may be carry-over from other donors' samples. The CDR3 runs from the conserved cysteine through the conserved F or W.

len: 14
v_gene: TRBV12-3/TRBV12-4
CDR3aa: CASSFYGSGQGAFF

len: 16
v_gene: TRBV19
CDR3aa: CASWVGTSGEAGELFF

len: 16
v_gene: TRBV19
CDR3aa: CASSITSGQLSYEQYF

len: 18
v_gene: TRBV10-1
CDR3aa: CSTRTPSGRVAGANVLTF

len: 15
v_gene: TRBV19
CDR3aa: CASSIPLSVTAGAFF

len: 15
v_gene: TRBV19
CDR3aa: CASSPEQGNNQPQHF

len: 15
v_gene: TRBV24-1
CDR3aa: CATSEGDRDVGELFF

len: 15
v_gene: TRBV5-1
CDR3aa: CSSSLGGYINQPQHF

len: 13
v_gene: TRBV27
CDR3aa: CASSFKDFGEQYF

len: 15
v_gene: TRBV24-1
CDR3aa: CATSDRREGFQPQHF

len: 15
v_gene: TRBV7-4
CDR3aa: CASILSSGRAYEQFF

len: 15
v_gene: TRBV3-1
CDR3aa: CASSQDPGGNNEQFF

len: 12
v_gene: TRBV12-5
CDR3aa: CAHSTGLNEQFF

len: 16
v_gene: TRBV7-2
CDR3aa: CASSQGGQGASQPQHF

len: 13
v_gene: TRBV12-3/TRBV12-4
CDR3aa: CASSHDMGNEQYF

len: 15
v_gene: TRBV5-1
CDR3aa: CASSKGLTLRETQYF

len: 15
v_gene: TRBV27
CDR3aa: CASSPGTTSTDTQYF

len: 13
v_gene: TRBV11-3
CDR3aa: CASSERGTDTQYF

len: 14
v_gene: TRBV20-1
CDR3aa: CSAAWGQGNTEAFF

len: 12
v_gene: TRBV7-2
CDR3aa: CASSLDTASPYF

len: 14
v_gene: TRBV5-1
CDR3aa: CAISFQNPNYGYTF

len: 11
v_gene: TRBV2
CDR3aa: CASRVRTEAFF

len: 13
v_gene: TRBV20-1
CDR3aa: CSAPGVGKDTQYF

len: 13
v_gene: TRBV12-3/TRBV12-4
CDR3aa: CASSFPDRGGYTF

len: 13
v_gene: TRBV2
CDR3aa: CASFRDRAETQYF

len: 17
v_gene: TRBV5-1
CDR3aa: CASSLEVDSLSGNTIYF

len: 13
v_gene: TRBV7-9
CDR3aa: CASSSPRQGEAFF

len: 14
v_gene: TRBV12-3/TRBV12-4
CDR3aa: CASSQFHGTYGYTF

len: 16
v_gene: TRBV11-2
CDR3aa: CASSLGLAGEDNEQFF

len: 16
v_gene: TRBV6-1
CDR3aa: CASSELGTVAKNIQYF

len: 14
v_gene: TRBV6-1
CDR3aa: CASSPGEDYNEQFF

len: 14
v_gene: TRBV20-1
CDR3aa: CSSSGAENTGELFF

len: 14
v_gene: TRBV9
CDR3aa: CASSVDGLGDEQFF

len: 15
v_gene: TRBV24-1
CDR3aa: CATSDPDYNQEAQYF

len: 15
v_gene: TRBV3-1
CDR3aa: CASSQRQGGIYEQYF

len: 15
v_gene: TRBV7-3
CDR3aa: CASSLTSAAGDTQYF

len: 14
v_gene: TRBV9
CDR3aa: CASSEETRTDTQYF

len: 21
v_gene: TRBV20-1
CDR3aa: CSARGAPVTSGSLSGANVLTF

len: 15
v_gene: TRBV19
CDR3aa: CASKVQCLEDSPLHF

len: 14
v_gene: TRBV30
CDR3aa: CAWSRGLNTGELFF

len: 16
v_gene: TRBV2
CDR3aa: CASSEEGSFLNTEAFF

len: 13
v_gene: TRBV5-1
CDR3aa: CASSLARQNEQFF